What follows is one TCR beta chain and its context. The antigen is not known. The data were taken from a study of regulatory T cells in long-lasting Graves disease. Study summary: For under 3 months, newly diagnosed Graves' patients had been taking antithyroid drugs.

There are 11 residues in the CDR3. Trimming cost V 10 bases and J 1 base, with 7 bases left between them. Germline loops: CDR1 ENHRY, CDR2 SYGVKD. In building TCR beta libraries, iRepertoire HTBI primers were used together with Arm-PCR of CDR3 regions. Under the authors' procedure: Samples revealed about 63 TRBV and some 15 TRBJ segments. TCRdb itself ran the multiplex PCR reads through MiXCR, one entry per CDR3 protein. TCRdb's processing, not the authors', yielded these V and J calls. The table lists about 300,000 distinct CDR3 sequences, under 20% of them singletons, with roughly 40% in the top ten. Regarding time point: newly diagnosed GD, antithyroid drugs for less than 3 months. Preparation of the TCR library used RNA extracted from PBMCs. Study-wide findings and caveats: It was peripheral blood alone, not thyroid tissue, that was studied. Persistent Graves' cases showed lower TCR diversity than newly diagnosed cases.

This chain links TRBV10-3 with TRBJ1-1; D unresolved. The clonotype originates from a female donor with Graves disease. The sequenced sample was peripheral blood mononuclear cells (PBMCs), obtained at new diagnosis, from a patient treated with antithyroid drugs. CDR3 DNA: TGTGCCAGCTGGGAGAACACTGAAGCTTTCTTT. Translating gives CASWENTEAFF.